This T cell receptor beta chain was found in a study of cytomegalovirus exposure and HLA in healthy donors. General study points: It was found in a later analysis that first-cohort TCR clusters tended to co-occur in the 100 to 150 validation repertoires.

Only in-frame clones appear in the TCRdb table, and some are missing; sequencing was by immunoSEQ multiplex PCR. The table has 300,000 to 400,000 clones, approximately 90% seen once; the top ten hold 0.83%. This clone was seen a single time. Its antigen remains unknown. The clonotype comes from a woman younger than 35 in good health and CMV-seronegative. Sequencing was done on a sample of PBMCs.

The CDR3 sequence is CASSQNRDRGTYNSPLHF. The CDR3 DNA reads TGCGCCAGCAGCCAAAACCGGGACAGGGGCACCTATAATTCACCCCTCCACTTT. J is TRBJ1-6 and V is TRBV4-1; TRBD1 aligns across 10 bases. Germline values: CDR1 MGHRA, CDR2 YSYEKL. The CDR3 is 18 residues long. The V gene end was trimmed by 2 bases and the J gene end by 2 bases; junction bases not matched to a gene: 6.